The clone carrying this TCR beta chain was seen once. Its specificity is not known. The sample comes from a study of vaccination and CD4 T cells after COVID-19. Study at large: Recovered patients in the cohort numbered six men and four women, two of them Hispanic. General observations from the study: Going from around 20 to 38, median SARS-CoV-2-reactive clonotypes did not rise significantly.

Trimming stripped 4 bases from V and 2 bases from J, with 13 bases between. The CDR3 has 15 residues. CDR1 is SGHNT, CDR2 YENEEA, per germline. As for treatment: 10-day PBMC culture with coronavirus spike peptide pools or control peptides (ViraFEST assay). Sequencing of cultured CD4+ T cell DNA used the Oncomine TCR Beta short-read assay. TCRdb redid the calling of the PCR reads with MiXCR, one entry per CDR3 protein. The sample includes roughly 8,400 distinct CDR3 sequences, 60% to 70% of them seen just once. The sequence was obtained from a human donor who had recovered from COVID-19. The chain combines TRBV11-3 with TRBJ2-3, with a tentative D call TRBD1 (5 bases). The sample taken for sequencing was CD4+ T cells from blood, cultured in vitro. The CDR3 region is CASSSRQFITDTQYF. The CDR3 DNA sequence: TGTGCCAGCAGCTCCCGACAGTTCATCACAGATACGCAGTATTTT.